This paragraph covers one TCR beta chain sequence. This entry belongs to a study of shared clonotypes between healthy human individuals. On the study more broadly: Each donor had three CD4 naive, three CD4 memory, two CD8 naive and one CD8 memory plate.

The germline CDR1 and CDR2 sequences are ENHRY and SYGVKD. V was cut by 2 bases and J by 8 bases, with 8 bases left in between. The CDR3 is made up of 12 amino acids. Here immunoSEQ multiplex PCR was the method, and the copy in TCRdb shows in-frame clones only, minus some. The sample lists just over 2,000,000 clones, 85% to 95% seen once, with 0.1% to 0.15% in the top ten. Donors had no recently reported acute infections or vaccinations and were HIV-negative. The CD4+ fraction was divided into a CD45RA+ naive subset and a CD45RA-negative memory subset. The chain carries TRBV10-3 and TRBJ2-3, with D maybe TRBD2 (6 bases). The specimen sequenced was naive CD4+ T cells sorted from blood. Subset of the sample: CD45RA+ positively selected. This receptor was obtained from a man between 18 and 29 years old in good health. As DNA, the CDR3 is TGTGCCATCAGTGAGACGGGGGTTACGCAGTATTTT. Translating it yields CAISETGVTQYF.